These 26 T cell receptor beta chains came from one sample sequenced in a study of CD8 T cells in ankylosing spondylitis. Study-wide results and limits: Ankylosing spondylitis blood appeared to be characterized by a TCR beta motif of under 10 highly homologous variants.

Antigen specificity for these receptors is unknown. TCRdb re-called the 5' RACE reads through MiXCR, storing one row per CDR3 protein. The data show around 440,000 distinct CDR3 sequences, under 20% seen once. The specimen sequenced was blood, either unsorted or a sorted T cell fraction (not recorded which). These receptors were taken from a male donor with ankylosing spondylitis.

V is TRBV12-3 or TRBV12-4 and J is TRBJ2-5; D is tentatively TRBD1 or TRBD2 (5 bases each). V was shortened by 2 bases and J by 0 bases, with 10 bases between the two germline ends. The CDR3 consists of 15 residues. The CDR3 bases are TGTGCCAGCAGTTTACGTCGGGGCAACCAAGAGACCCAGTACTTC. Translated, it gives CASSLRRGNQETQYF.

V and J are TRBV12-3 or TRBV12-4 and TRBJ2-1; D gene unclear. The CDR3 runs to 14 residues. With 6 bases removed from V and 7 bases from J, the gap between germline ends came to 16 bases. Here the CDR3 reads CASRKLWVGNEQFF. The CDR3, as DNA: TGTGCCAGCAGAAAGCTTTGGGTCGGGAATGAGCAGTTCTTC.

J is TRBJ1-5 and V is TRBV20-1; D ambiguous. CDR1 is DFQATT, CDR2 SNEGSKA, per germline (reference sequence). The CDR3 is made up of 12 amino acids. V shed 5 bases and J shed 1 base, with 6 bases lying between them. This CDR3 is CSARSSNQPQHF. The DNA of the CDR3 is TGCAGTGCTCGGTCGAGCAATCAGCCCCAGCATTTT.

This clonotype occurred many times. CDR3 coding DNA: TGTGCCACCAGTGATTTCGTGGATTCCGCCTACAATGAGCAGTTCTTC. Translation gives CATSDFVDSAYNEQFF. The chain couples TRBV24-1 to TRBJ2-1; D not resolved. The CDR3 is made up of 16 amino acids. Germline-derived CDR1 and CDR2 are KGHDR and SFDVKD. Trimming removed 1 base at V and 2 bases at J, with 11 bases between.

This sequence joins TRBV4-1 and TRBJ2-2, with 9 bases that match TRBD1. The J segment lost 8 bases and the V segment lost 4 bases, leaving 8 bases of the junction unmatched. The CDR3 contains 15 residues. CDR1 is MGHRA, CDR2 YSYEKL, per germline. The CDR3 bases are TGCGCCAGCAGCCTATCCGGGACAGGGATAGGGGAGCTGTTTTTT. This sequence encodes CASSLSGTGIGELFF.

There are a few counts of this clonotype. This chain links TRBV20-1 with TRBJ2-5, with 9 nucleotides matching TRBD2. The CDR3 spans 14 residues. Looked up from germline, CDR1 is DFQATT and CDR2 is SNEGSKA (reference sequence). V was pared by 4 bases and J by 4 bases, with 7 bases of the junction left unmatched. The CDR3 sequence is CSATRAAGGETQYF. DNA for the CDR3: TGCAGTGCTACGCGGGCAGCGGGAGGAGAGACCCAGTACTTC.

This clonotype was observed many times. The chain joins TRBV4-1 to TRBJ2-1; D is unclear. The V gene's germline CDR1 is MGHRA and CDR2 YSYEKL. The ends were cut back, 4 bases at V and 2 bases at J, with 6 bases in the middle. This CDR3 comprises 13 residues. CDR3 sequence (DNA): TGCGCCAGCAGCCTACGAACCTACAATGAGCAGTTCTTC. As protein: CASSLRTYNEQFF.

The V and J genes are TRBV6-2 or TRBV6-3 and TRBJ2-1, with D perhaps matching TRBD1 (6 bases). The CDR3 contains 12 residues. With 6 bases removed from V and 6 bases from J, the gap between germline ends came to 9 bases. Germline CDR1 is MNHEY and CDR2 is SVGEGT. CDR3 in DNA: TGTGCCAGCAGCCACAGGGCCAATGAGCAGTTCTTC. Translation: CASSHRANEQFF.

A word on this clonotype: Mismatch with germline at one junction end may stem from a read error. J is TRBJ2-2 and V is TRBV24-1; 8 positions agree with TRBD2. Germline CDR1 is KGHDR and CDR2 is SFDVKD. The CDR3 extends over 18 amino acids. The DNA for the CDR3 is TGTGCCACCAGTGATTTGAAGGATTTAGCGGGGAACGCCGGGGAGCTGTTTTTT. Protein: CATSDLKDLAGNAGELFF.

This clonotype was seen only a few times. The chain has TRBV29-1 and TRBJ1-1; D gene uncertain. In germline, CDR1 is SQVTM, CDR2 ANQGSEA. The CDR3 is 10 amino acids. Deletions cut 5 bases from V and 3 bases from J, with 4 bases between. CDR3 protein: CSVLDTEAFF. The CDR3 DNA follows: TGCAGCGTTTTGGACACTGAAGCTTTCTTT.

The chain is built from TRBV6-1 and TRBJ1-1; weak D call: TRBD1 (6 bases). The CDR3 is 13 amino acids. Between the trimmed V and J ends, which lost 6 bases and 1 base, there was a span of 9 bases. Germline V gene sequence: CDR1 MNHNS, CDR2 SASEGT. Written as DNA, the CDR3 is TGTGCCAGCAGGCTCAGGGGGAACACTGAAGCTTTCTTT. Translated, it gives CASRLRGNTEAFF.

CDR3: CASSPTGRTATNEKLFF. Written as DNA, the CDR3 is TGTGCCAGCAGCCCGACAGGGAGGACTGCAACTAATGAAAAACTGTTTTTT. J is TRBJ1-4 and V is TRBV7-6; 7 bases fit TRBD1. The ends lost 5 bases at V and 0 bases at J; junction bases unmatched: 9. Germline values: CDR1 SGHVS, CDR2 FNYEAQ. CDR3 length: 17 residues.

CDR3 DNA: TGTGCCAGCAGTTTAGTTCGGCAGGGAGAGCAGTTCTTC. Protein product: CASSLVRQGEQFF. J is TRBJ2-1 and V is TRBV12-3 or TRBV12-4, with D perhaps matching TRBD1 (5 bases). Trimming took off 1 base at V and 10 bases at J, with 11 bases between the two ends. The CDR3 sequence is 13 residues long.

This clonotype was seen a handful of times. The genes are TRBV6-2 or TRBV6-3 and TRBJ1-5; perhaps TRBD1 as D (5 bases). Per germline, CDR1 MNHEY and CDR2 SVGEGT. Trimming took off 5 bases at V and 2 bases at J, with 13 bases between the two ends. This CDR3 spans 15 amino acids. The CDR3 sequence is CASSTSGGRNQPQHF. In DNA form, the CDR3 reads TGTGCCAGCAGTACCTCGGGGGGACGCAATCAGCCCCAGCATTTT.

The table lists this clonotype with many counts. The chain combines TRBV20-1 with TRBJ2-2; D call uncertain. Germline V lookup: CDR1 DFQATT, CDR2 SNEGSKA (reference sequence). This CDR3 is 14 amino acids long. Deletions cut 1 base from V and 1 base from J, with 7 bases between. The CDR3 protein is CSARGGLNTGELFF. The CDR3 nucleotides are TGCAGTGCTAGAGGGGGATTGAACACCGGGGAGCTGTTTTTT.

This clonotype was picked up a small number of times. This chain's CDR3 is CASLRVLAGGADTQYF. CDR3 in DNA: TGTGCCAGTCTTAGGGTACTAGCGGGGGGGGCAGATACGCAGTATTTT. The rearrangement uses TRBV2 and TRBJ2-3, with TRBD2 identical over 13 bases. The V gene end was trimmed by 9 bases and the J gene end by 4 bases; junction bases not matched to a gene: 10. CDR1 is SNHLY, CDR2 FYNNEI, per germline. The CDR3 is 16 residues long.

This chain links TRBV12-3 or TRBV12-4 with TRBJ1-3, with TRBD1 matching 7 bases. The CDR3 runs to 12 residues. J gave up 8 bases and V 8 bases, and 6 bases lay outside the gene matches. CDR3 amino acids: CASEGAGYTIYF. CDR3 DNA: TGTGCCAGCGAGGGGGCTGGGTACACCATATATTTT.

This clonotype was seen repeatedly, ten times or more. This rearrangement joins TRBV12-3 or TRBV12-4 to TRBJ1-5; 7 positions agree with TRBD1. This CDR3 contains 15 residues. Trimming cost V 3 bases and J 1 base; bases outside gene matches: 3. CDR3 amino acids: CASSLRGQSNQPQHF. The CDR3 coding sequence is TGTGCCAGCAGTTTGAGGGGACAGAGCAATCAGCCCCAGCATTTT.

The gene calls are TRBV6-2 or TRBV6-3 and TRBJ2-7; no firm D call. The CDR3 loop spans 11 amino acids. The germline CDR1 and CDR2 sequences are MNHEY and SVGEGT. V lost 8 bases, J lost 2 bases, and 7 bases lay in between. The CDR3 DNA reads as TGTGCCAGCGGGCTGACCTACGAGCAGTACTTC. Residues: CASGLTYEQYF.

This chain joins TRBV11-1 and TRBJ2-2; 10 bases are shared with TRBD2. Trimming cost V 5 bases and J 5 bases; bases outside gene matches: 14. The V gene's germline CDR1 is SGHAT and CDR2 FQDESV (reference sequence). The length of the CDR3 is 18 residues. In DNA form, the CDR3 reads TGTGCCAGCAGCCCCTTTGGGACTAGCGCCAGGGGGACCGGGGAGCTGTTTTTT. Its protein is CASSPFGTSARGTGELFF.

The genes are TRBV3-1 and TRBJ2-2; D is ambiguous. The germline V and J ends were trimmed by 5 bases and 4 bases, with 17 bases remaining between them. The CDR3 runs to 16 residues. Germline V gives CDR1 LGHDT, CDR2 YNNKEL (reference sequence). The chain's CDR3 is CASSSLILGPTGELFF. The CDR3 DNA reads TGTGCCAGCAGCAGTCTGATTTTAGGGCCCACCGGGGAGCTGTTTTTT. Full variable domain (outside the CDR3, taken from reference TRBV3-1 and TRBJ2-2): DTAVSQTPKYLVTQMGNDKSIKCEQNLGHDTMYWYKQDSKKFLKIMFSYNNKELIINETVPNRFSPKSPDKAHLNLHINSLELGDSAVYFCASSSLILGPTGELFFGEGSRLTVL.

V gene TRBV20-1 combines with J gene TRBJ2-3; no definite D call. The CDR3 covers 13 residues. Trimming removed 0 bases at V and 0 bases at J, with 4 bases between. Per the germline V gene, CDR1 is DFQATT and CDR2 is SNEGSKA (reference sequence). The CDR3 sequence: CSAREGSTDTQYF. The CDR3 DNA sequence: TGCAGTGCTAGAGAAGGGAGCACAGATACGCAGTATTTT.

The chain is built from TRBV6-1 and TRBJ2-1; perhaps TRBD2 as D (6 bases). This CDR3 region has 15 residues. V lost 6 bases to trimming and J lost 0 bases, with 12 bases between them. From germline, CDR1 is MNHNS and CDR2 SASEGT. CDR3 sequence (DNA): TGTGCCAGCAGCCGTAGCGGCCTCTCCTACAATGAGCAGTTCTTC. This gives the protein CASSRSGLSYNEQFF.

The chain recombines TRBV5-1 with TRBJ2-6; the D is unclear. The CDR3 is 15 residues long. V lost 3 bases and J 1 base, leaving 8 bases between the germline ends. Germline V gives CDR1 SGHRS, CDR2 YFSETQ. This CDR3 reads CASSWSGSGANVLTF. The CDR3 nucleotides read TGCGCCAGCAGCTGGTCCGGGTCTGGGGCCAACGTCCTGACTTTC.

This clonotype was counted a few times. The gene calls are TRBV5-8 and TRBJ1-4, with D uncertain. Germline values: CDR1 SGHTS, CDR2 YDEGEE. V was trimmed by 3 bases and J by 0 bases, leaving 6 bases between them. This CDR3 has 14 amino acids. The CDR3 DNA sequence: TGTGCCAGCAGCTGGTGGGCAACTAATGAAAAACTGTTTTTT. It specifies CASSWWATNEKLFF.

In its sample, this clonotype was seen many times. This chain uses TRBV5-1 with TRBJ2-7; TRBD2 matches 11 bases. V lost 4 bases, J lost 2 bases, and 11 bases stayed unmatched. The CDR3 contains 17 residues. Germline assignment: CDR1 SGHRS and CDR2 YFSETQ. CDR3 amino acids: CASSPIGLAGTAYEQYF. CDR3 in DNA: TGCGCCAGCAGCCCCATAGGACTAGCGGGTACCGCCTACGAGCAGTACTTC.